This T cell receptor (beta chain) was sequenced in a study of blood T cell repertoires in COVID-19. Authors' methods: Amplifying reference gene primers gave estimates of nucleated cell counts. Repertoires were generated with immunoSEQ multiplex PCR, while TCRdb's copy carries only in-frame clones and drops some. The V and J calls and clone size are taken from that table; D and trimming were inferred from the DNA. Of roughly 230,000 clones in the sample, around four fifths were seen once. This receptor was identified in an older woman with active or convalescent COVID-19. The sequenced sample was peripheral blood.

This CDR3 is CASSLLTSGVADTQYF. In DNA form, the CDR3 reads TGTGCCAGCAGCTTACTGACTAGCGGGGTGGCAGATACGCAGTATTTT. This chain links TRBV11-2 with TRBJ2-3; the match to TRBD2 covers 11 bases. The V gene end was trimmed by 2 bases and the J gene end by 4 bases; junction bases not matched to a gene: 5. From germline, CDR1 is SGHAT and CDR2 FQNNGV. The CDR3 has 16 amino acids.